Listed below are T cell receptor beta chains from one sample, sequenced in a study of blood T cells in healthy people across ages. From the 5' RACE reads, TCRdb called clonotypes with MiXCR, one entry per CDR3 protein. The table has around 1,500,000 distinct CDR3 sequences, under 30% seen once. Sample: blood. These receptors came from a woman in her twenties or thirties in good health. CDR3s leave out the opening cysteine and the closing phenylalanine or tryptophan. Fields, in order: V gene, J gene, D gene, CDR3 protein. D genes are given only for firm matches.

V gene: TRBV9
J gene: TRBJ2-7
D gene: .
CDR3 protein: ASSVGSTVYEQY

V gene: TRBV10-3
J gene: TRBJ2-7
D gene: TRBD2
CDR3 protein: AIRATSGRQYEQY

V gene: TRBV12-3/TRBV12-4
J gene: TRBJ2-1
D gene: TRBD2
CDR3 protein: ASNLGGTSYEQF

V gene: TRBV10-3
J gene: TRBJ2-3
D gene: TRBD2
CDR3 protein: AIGGTSPDTQY

V gene: TRBV13
J gene: TRBJ1-2
D gene: .
CDR3 protein: ASSLSSGEHGYT

V gene: TRBV14
J gene: TRBJ2-3
D gene: TRBD1
CDR3 protein: ASSQQGVRWY

V gene: TRBV11-2
J gene: TRBJ2-7
D gene: TRBD1
CDR3 protein: ASSLRGLFYEQY

V gene: TRBV5-5
J gene: TRBJ2-2
D gene: .
CDR3 protein: ASSVLRDPYTGELF

V gene: TRBV20-1
J gene: TRBJ2-7
D gene: TRBD1
CDR3 protein: SARETGINYEQY

V gene: TRBV20-1
J gene: TRBJ1-4
D gene: .
CDR3 protein: SARGRGQLATNEKLF

V gene: TRBV20-1
J gene: TRBJ2-3
D gene: TRBD1
CDR3 protein: SAEQGASTDTQY

V gene: TRBV11-2
J gene: TRBJ2-1
D gene: .
CDR3 protein: ASSPKGSTTSYNEQF

V gene: TRBV7-2
J gene: TRBJ1-1
D gene: .
CDR3 protein: ASSTTGSGTEAF

V gene: TRBV5-6
J gene: TRBJ2-5
D gene: TRBD2
CDR3 protein: ASSLIKGLAGGDEQY

V gene: TRBV28
J gene: TRBJ1-2
D gene: .
CDR3 protein: ASSLSAGYYGYT

V gene: TRBV30
J gene: TRBJ1-1
D gene: .
CDR3 protein: AWRNSMNTEAF

V gene: TRBV6-7
J gene: TRBJ1-1
D gene: TRBD1
CDR3 protein: ARRTGGDGAF

V gene: TRBV12-3/TRBV12-4
J gene: TRBJ1-5
D gene: .
CDR3 protein: ASSLRAGAPGPQH

V gene: TRBV27
J gene: TRBJ1-3
D gene: .
CDR3 protein: ASSLSWPGLRRSGNTIY

V gene: TRBV20-1
J gene: TRBJ1-5
D gene: .
CDR3 protein: SARVREYSNQPQH

V gene: TRBV18
J gene: TRBJ2-6
D gene: .
CDR3 protein: ASIQLSGANVLT

V gene: TRBV18
J gene: TRBJ1-1
D gene: .
CDR3 protein: ASSIGPGTNTEAF

V gene: TRBV9
J gene: TRBJ2-1
D gene: TRBD1
CDR3 protein: ASSGPGQGLREQF

V gene: TRBV12-3/TRBV12-4
J gene: TRBJ2-5
D gene: TRBD2
CDR3 protein: ASSLTRGGRKTQY

V gene: TRBV20-1
J gene: TRBJ1-1
D gene: .
CDR3 protein: SAPTDRTEAF

V gene: TRBV19
J gene: TRBJ2-7
D gene: TRBD1
CDR3 protein: ATQPGQEAYEQY

V gene: TRBV20-1
J gene: TRBJ2-5
D gene: .
CDR3 protein: SARGSITETQY

V gene: TRBV20-1
J gene: TRBJ2-7
D gene: .
CDR3 protein: SANRAVDYEQY

V gene: TRBV12-3/TRBV12-4
J gene: TRBJ2-3
D gene: .
CDR3 protein: ASSRSGLGADTQY

V gene: TRBV5-1
J gene: TRBJ2-1
D gene: TRBD1
CDR3 protein: ASSWGDRGHNEQF

V gene: TRBV5-1
J gene: TRBJ2-3
D gene: TRBD2
CDR3 protein: ASSYGTSGTKDTQY

V gene: TRBV6-5
J gene: TRBJ2-5
D gene: .
CDR3 protein: ASSYSIWGGGETQY

V gene: TRBV12-5
J gene: TRBJ1-1
D gene: .
CDR3 protein: ASAGGGRNTEAF

V gene: TRBV20-1
J gene: TRBJ2-3
D gene: TRBD2
CDR3 protein: SAREGPGWTSGPTDTQY

V gene: TRBV7-2
J gene: .
D gene: .
CDR3 protein: TSSLLGSLEETQY